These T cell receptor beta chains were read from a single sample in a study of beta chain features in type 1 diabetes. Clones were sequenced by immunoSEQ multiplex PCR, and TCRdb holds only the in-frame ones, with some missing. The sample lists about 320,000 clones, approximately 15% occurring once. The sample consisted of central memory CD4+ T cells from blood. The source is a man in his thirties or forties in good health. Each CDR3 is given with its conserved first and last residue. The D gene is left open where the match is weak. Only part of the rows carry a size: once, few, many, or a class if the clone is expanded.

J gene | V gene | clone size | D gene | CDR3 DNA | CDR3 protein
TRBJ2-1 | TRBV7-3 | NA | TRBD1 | TGTGCCAGCAGCCTCTCCGGGACAGATTACAATGAGCAGTTCTTC | CASSLSGTDYNEQFF
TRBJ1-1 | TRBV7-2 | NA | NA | TGTGCCAGCAGCTTAGAGCCTAACAGGGTGACTGAAGCTTTCTTT | CASSLEPNRVTEAFF
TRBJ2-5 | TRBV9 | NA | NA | TGTGCCAGCAGCTTTGGCGGGGAAGAGACCCAGTACTTC | CASSFGGEETQYF
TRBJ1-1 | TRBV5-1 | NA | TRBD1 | TGCGCCAGCAGCCAACAACAGGGGGCGGGCACTGAAGCTTTCTTT | CASSQQQGAGTEAFF
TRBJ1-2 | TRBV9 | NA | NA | TGTGCCAGCAGCCCGCGTGGGGGGACTGGGGGCTACACCTTC | CASSPRGGTGGYTF
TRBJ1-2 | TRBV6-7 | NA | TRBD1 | TGTGCCAGCAGTTACTCCCGGGACAGAGCTCTTGGCTACACCTTC | CASSYSRDRALGYTF
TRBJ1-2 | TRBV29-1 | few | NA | TGCAGCGTCGCGACCGGGACTAACTATGGCTACACCTTC | CSVATGTNYGYTF
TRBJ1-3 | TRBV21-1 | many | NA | TGTGCCAGCAGCCCTCCGGGACAGGGTACGCACCGCTCTGGAAACACCATATATTTT | CASSPPGQGTHRSGNTIYF
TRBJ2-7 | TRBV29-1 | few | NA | TGCAGCGTAGGCAGGGGCTCCTACGAGCAGTACTTC | CSVGRGSYEQYF
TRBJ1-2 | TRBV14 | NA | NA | TGTGCCAGCAGCCAAGATTACTCTCATGGCTACACCTTC | CASSQDYSHGYTF
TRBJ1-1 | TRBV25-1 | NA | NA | TGTGCCAGCAGTACCCCCACAGGAGTTGAAGCTTTCTTT | CASSTPTGVEAFF
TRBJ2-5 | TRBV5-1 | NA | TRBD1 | TGCGCCAGCAGATCGACAGGGGGTTCGTACCAAGAGACCCAGTACTTC | CASRSTGGSYQETQYF
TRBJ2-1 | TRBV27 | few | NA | TGTGCCAGCAGTTTAGTGGACCACAATGAGCAGTTCTTC | CASSLVDHNEQFF
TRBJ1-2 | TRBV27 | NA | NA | TGTGCCAGCAGTGGAGGACTGGGACGGACCTATGGCTACACCTTC | CASSGGLGRTYGYTF
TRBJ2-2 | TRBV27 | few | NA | TGTGCCAGCAAGGATGCCGGGGAGCTGTTTTTT | CASKDAGELFF
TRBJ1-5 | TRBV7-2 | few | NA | TGTGCCAGCAGCTTAGAAGCAGGGACGGTTGGGCCCCAGCATTTT | CASSLEAGTVGPQHF
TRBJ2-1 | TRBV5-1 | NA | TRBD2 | TGCGCCAGCAGCCGAGGGAGCGGGGCCAATGAGCAGTTCTTC | CASSRGSGANEQFF
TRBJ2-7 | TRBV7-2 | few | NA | TGTGCCAGCCTTAAGGGGGTGACCTACGAGCAGTACTTC | CASLKGVTYEQYF
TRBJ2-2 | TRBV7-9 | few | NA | TGTGCCAGCAGCAGACGTGGCGGGGAGCTGTTTTTT | CASSRRGGELFF
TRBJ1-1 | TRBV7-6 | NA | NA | TGTGCCAGCAGCTTAGTTTCCCAGGGTGGTACTGAAGCTTTCTTT | CASSLVSQGGTEAFF
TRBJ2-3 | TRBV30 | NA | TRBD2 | TGTGCCAGCTTAGCGGGAGTTGAAGATACGCAGTATTTT | CASLAGVEDTQYF
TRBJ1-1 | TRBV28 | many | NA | TGTGCCAGCAAGTTAAAATTTGAAGCTTTCTTT | CASKLKFEAFF
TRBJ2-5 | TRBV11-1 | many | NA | TGTGCCAGCAGCTTACAGGGACACCAAGAGACCCAGTACTTC | CASSLQGHQETQYF
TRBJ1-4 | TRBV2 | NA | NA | TGTGCCAGCAGTGAGTTCCATGAAGGAAAACTGTTTTTT | CASSEFHEGKLFF
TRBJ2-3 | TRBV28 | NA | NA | TGTGCCAGCAGTGCCCGACAGTTTCGAGATACGCAGTATTTT | CASSARQFRDTQYF
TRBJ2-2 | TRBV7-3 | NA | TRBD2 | TGTGCCAGCAGCTTAACGACTAGCGGGAGAGGGGAGCTGTTTTTT | CASSLTTSGRGELFF
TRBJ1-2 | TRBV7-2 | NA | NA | TGTGCCAGCAGCCCGCGTCGTCTATACTACACCTTC | CASSPRRLYYTF
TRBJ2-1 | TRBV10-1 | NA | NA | TGCGCCAGCAGTTCAGGGCTCCTAAGTCGGGACAATGAGCAGTTCTTC | CASSSGLLSRDNEQFF
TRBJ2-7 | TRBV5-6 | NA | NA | TGTGCCAGCAGCCGAGGTTACGAGCAGTACTTC | CASSRGYEQYF
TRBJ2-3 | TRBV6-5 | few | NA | TGTGCCAGCAGCCTAGGACTAATGACGCAGTATTTT | CASSLGLMTQYF
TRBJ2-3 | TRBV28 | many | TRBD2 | TGTGCCAGCAGCCTACTAGCGGGAGTATCTGCAGATACGCAGTATTTT | CASSLLAGVSADTQYF
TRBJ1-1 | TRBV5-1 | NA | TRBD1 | TGCGCCAGCAGATCCCAGGGGGCGAACACTGAAGCTTTCTTT | CASRSQGANTEAFF
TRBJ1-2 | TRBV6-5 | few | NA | TGTGCCAGCAACAAGACAGGAGTGCTCTATGGCTACACCTTC | CASNKTGVLYGYTF
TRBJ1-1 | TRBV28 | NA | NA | TGTGCCAGCAGCCTACAGAGATTTGAAGCTTTCTTT | CASSLQRFEAFF
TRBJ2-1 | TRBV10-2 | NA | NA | TGCGCCAGCAGCCCAGAGGTCCTAGGAGGATTCTTC | CASSPEVLGGFF
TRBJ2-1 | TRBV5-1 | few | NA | TGCGCCAGCAGCTTGGAGGCCCTACCTGAGCAGTTCTTC | CASSLEALPEQFF
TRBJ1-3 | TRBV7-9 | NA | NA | TGTGCCAGCCGGGGCTCTGGAAACACCATATATTTT | CASRGSGNTIYF
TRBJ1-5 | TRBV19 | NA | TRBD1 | TGTGCCAGTAGTCTCTGGACAGGGGAACAGCCCCAGCATTTT | CASSLWTGEQPQHF
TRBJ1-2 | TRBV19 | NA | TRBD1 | TGTGCCAGTGGGTGGACAGGCGGGACGGAAGTGATCTATGGCTACACCTTC | CASGWTGGTEVIYGYTF
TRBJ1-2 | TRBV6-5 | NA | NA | TGTGCCAGCTGGTCCTGGGGGGGAATTGGCTACACCTTC | CASWSWGGIGYTF
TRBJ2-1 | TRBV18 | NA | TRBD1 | TGTGCCAGCTCAAACCGGGACAGGGTATCCTACAATGAGCAGTTCTTC | CASSNRDRVSYNEQFF